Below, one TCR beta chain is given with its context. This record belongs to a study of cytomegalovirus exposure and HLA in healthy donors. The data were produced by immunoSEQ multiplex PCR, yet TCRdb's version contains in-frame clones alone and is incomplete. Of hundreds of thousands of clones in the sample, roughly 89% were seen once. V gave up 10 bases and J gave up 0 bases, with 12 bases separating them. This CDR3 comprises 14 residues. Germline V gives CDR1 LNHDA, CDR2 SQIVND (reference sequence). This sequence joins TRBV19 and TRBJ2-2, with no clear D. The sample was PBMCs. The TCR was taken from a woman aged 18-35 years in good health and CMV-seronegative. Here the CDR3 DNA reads TGTGCCACCTCGAGGCAGTCGAACACCGGGGAGCTGTTTTTT. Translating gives CATSRQSNTGELFF.